This T cell receptor beta chain was recovered during a study of T cell responses to AZD1222 COVID-19 vaccine. Findings and caveats of the study: Donors skewed white British and female; clonal diversity was possibly underestimated. Per reports, nearly half of all spike-specific TCRs target regions that are unmutated in variants. Without day 14 samples, only post-peak T cell repertoires were studied.

Trimming stripped 7 bases from V and 1 base from J, with 13 bases between. The CDR3 runs 14 residues. Germline loops: CDR1 SNHLY, CDR2 FYNNEI. Sequenced by immunoSEQ multiplex PCR; TCRdb stores in-frame clones only, minus some. The sample comprises 110,000 to 150,000 clones, more than 70% of which are singletons, and more than 3% rests with the top ten. With respect to this clone: As yet, its antigen is unknown.

Sequenced here: peripheral blood, sampled 28 days after the second AZD1222 dose. The receptor was isolated from an adult who received the AZD1222 COVID-19 vaccine. This chain connects TRBV2 to TRBJ1-1; D ambiguous. This CDR3 is CASTPEMRNTEAFF. CDR3 DNA: TGTGCCAGCACTCCTGAAATGAGGAACACTGAAGCTTTCTTT.